This T cell receptor beta chain was retrieved from a study of regulatory T cells in long-lasting Graves disease. Whole-study results and caveats: Persistent cases favored TRBV28, TRBJ1-2 and TRBJ2-5.

Germline CDR1 GTSNPN, CDR2 SVGIG (reference sequence). This CDR3 comprises 13 residues. Trimming cost V 4 bases and J 4 bases, with 13 bases left between them. Arm-PCR of CDR3 regions and iRepertoire HTBI primers were the basis on which TCR beta libraries were built. TCRdb recomputed calls from the multiplex PCR reads with MiXCR, one row per CDR3 protein. In the table there are 350,000 to 550,000 distinct CDR3 sequences, around 14% of which are singletons. Time point denoted: newly diagnosed GD, antithyroid drugs for less than 3 months. PBMC RNA was the source of the TCR library. This clonotype was recorded many times. Its target is unknown. A further study also used this sample, focusing on T cells in Graves' hyperthyroidism and ophthalmopathy. According to that study: Lactation, pregnancy, other autoimmune disease or uncontrolled infection excluded patients.

The sample consisted of peripheral blood mononuclear cells (PBMCs), taken at new diagnosis, from a patient treated with antithyroid drugs. The V call is TRBV30, the J call TRBJ2-5; possibly TRBD1 for D (5 bases). This receptor was identified in a woman aged 25-40 years with Graves disease. The CDR3 spells CAWTPGRAETQYF. As DNA, the CDR3 is TGTGCCTGGACCCCAGGCAGGGCAGAGACCCAGTACTTC.